The clone carrying this T cell receptor (beta chain) appeared many times. Its specificity is not known. TCRdb re-called the RACE reads with MiXCR, one entry per CDR3 protein. The sample has 45,000 to 65,000 distinct CDR3 sequences, approximately 10% seen once. The sample comes from a study of human T cells and chemical hapten exposure. The study's findings and limits: No change in TCRs above 1 in 1000 frequency was produced by DPC sensitization.

Time point: pre-sensitization, week 0. Treatment of the sample: therapeutic diphenylcyclopropenone sensitization with weekly scalp DPC. Blood draws came first, before each patch test. The V end was cut by 2 bases, the J end by 0 bases, with 7 bases between. The length of the CDR3 is 15 residues. The germline CDR1 and CDR2 sequences are MNHEY and SVGAGI. This chain connects TRBV6-5 to TRBJ2-2; D remains unclear. The sequenced sample was whole blood, obtained in connection with sensitization to the hapten diphenylcyclopropenone (DPC). This TCR was recovered from a man in his forties or fifties with alopecia areata. Some clones in this sample may be carry-over from other donors' samples. This chain's CDR3 is CASSYVGANTGELFF. The CDR3 DNA reads TGTGCCAGCAGTTACGTTGGAGCGAACACCGGGGAGCTGTTTTTT.